One and the same sample provided the 22 T cell receptor beta chains below, sequenced in a study of cytomegalovirus exposure and HLA in healthy donors. PCR employed 60 Vbeta and 13 Jbeta primers. Here immunoSEQ multiplex PCR was the method, and the copy in TCRdb shows in-frame clones only, minus some. The sample comprises 170,000 or so clones, approximately 80% of which are singletons, and approximately 1.6% rests with the top ten. The specimen sequenced was PBMCs. All receptors derive from a woman aged 25 to 39 in good health and CMV-seronegative.

The V call is TRBV6-1, the J call TRBJ1-2, with D possibly matching TRBD1 (6 bases). The germline gives CDR1 MNHNS, CDR2 SASEGT. Trimming cost V 6 bases and J 4 bases, with 18 bases left between them. The length of the CDR3 is 15 residues. CDR3 sequence (DNA): TGTGCCAGCAGCGAGGGGGAACCTTTCGTCTATGGCTACACCTTC. Its translation is CASSEGEPFVYGYTF.

The genes are TRBV7-9 and TRBJ1-1; the match to TRBD1 covers 9 bases. This CDR3 has 16 amino acids. Per the germline V gene, CDR1 is SEHNR and CDR2 is FQNEAQ (reference sequence). V trimming: 5 bases; J trimming: 5 bases; junction bases outside the gene matches: 12. CDR3 nucleotide sequence: TGTGCCAGCAGCGCCCTGTTCGAGGGACAGGGAACTGAAGCTTTCTTT. It encodes CASSALFEGQGTEAFF. Using reference TRBV7-9 and TRBJ1-1 for the parts outside the CDR3, the full variable domain is DTGVSQNPRHKITKRGQNVTFRCDPISEHNRLYWYRQTLGQGPEFLTYFQNEAQLEKSRLLSDRFSAERPKGSFSTLEIQRTEQGDSAMYLCASSALFEGQGTEAFFGQGTRLTVV.

The V and J genes are TRBV4-2 and TRBJ2-1; TRBD2 aligns across 13 bases. CDR1 is LGHNA, CDR2 YNFKEQ, per germline. The CDR3 has 19 amino acids. Trimming cost V 0 bases and J 0 bases; bases outside gene matches: 5. CDR3 sequence reads: CASSQELRTSGSSYNEQFF. CDR3 in DNA: TGTGCCAGCAGCCAAGAGTTGCGGACTAGCGGGAGCTCCTACAATGAGCAGTTCTTC.

The chain has TRBV27 and TRBJ2-7; 9 nucleotides line up with TRBD2. Trimming at V came to 6 bases and at J to 4 bases, leaving 16 bases not matched to a gene. CDR3 length: 17 amino acids. Per germline, CDR1 MNHEY and CDR2 SMNVEV (reference sequence). CDR3 nucleotide sequence: TGTGCCAGCAGGCACAGAGCGGGAGGTAATCTCGGGTACGAGCAGTACTTC. This encodes CASRHRAGGNLGYEQYF.

The V call is TRBV14, the J call TRBJ1-2, with a weak D call TRBD1 (6 bases). Between the trimmed V and J ends, which lost 3 bases and 9 bases, there was a span of 11 bases. Germline loops: CDR1 SGHDN, CDR2 FVKESK. The CDR3 is made up of 12 amino acids. CDR3 region: CASSHNRESYTF. DNA for the CDR3: TGTGCCAGCAGCCATAACAGGGAGAGCTACACCTTC.

This chain links TRBV6-5 with TRBJ1-1, with D perhaps matching TRBD1 (5 bases). Germline V lookup: CDR1 MNHEY, CDR2 SVGAGI. Trimming stripped 7 bases from V and 1 base from J, with 10 bases between. CDR3 length: 13 residues. The CDR3 DNA reads as TGTGCCAGCAATATCCAGGGGAACACTGAAGCTTTCTTT. Protein product: CASNIQGNTEAFF.

V usage is TRBV28 and J usage is TRBJ2-3; D is possibly TRBD1 (5 bases). Germline V CDR1 and CDR2: MDHEN, SYDVKM. The CDR3 contains 15 residues. The V gene lost 8 bases and the J gene lost 4 bases, with 19 bases spanning the gap. DNA of the CDR3: TGTGCCAGCCGGATTGCCCTCTGGGGCTCAGATACGCAGTATTTT. Translation gives CASRIALWGSDTQYF.

The chain has TRBV25-1 and TRBJ2-5, with TRBD1 matching 10 bases. Germline V gene data show CDR1 as MGHDK and CDR2 as SYGVNS. The CDR3 sequence is 14 residues long. V dropped 6 bases and J dropped 5; count of bases not matched to a gene: 6. CDR3 in DNA: TGTGCCAGCAGCGAGGGGACAGGGGTTGAGACCCAGTACTTC. The encoded protein is CASSEGTGVETQYF.

V is TRBV7-2 and J is TRBJ2-7; TRBD2 agrees at 12 bases. The CDR3 extends over 15 amino acids. Germline lookup yields CDR1 SGHTA and CDR2 FQGNSA. J gave up 3 bases and V 4 bases, and 4 bases lay outside the gene matches. CDR3 amino acids: CASSSGLAGYYEQYF. CDR3 nucleotide sequence: TGTGCCAGCAGCTCAGGACTAGCGGGATACTACGAGCAGTACTTC.

This clone was picked up one time. The chain is built from TRBV27 and TRBJ2-1; the match to TRBD1 covers 8 bases. Germline assignment: CDR1 MNHEY and CDR2 SMNVEV (reference sequence). V dropped 7 bases and J dropped 3; count of bases not matched to a gene: 8. This CDR3 comprises 15 residues. The CDR3 sequence: CASKRTGTNYNEQFF. The CDR3, as DNA: TGTGCCAGCAAGAGGACAGGGACCAACTACAATGAGCAGTTCTTC.

The V call is TRBV30, the J call TRBJ1-1; the match to TRBD1 covers 9 bases. Losses at the gene ends were 4 bases for V and 1 base for J; bases not matched to a gene: 10. Germline CDR1 reads GTSNPN; CDR2 reads SVGIG (reference sequence). CDR3 length equals 16 residues. As DNA, the CDR3 is TGTGCCTGGAAAAAAGGGGGGACAGGGAGGAACACTGAAGCTTTCTTT. Protein sequence: CAWKKGGTGRNTEAFF.

CDR3 coding DNA: TGTGCCAGCAGTTCCCTAGCGGGTGTCCAAGAGACCCAGTACTTC. Protein: CASSSLAGVQETQYF. V gene TRBV2 combines with J gene TRBJ2-5; 8 nucleotides align to TRBD2. Trimming removed 5 bases from V and 1 base from J; junction bases left unmatched: 6. Germline V gene sequence: CDR1 SNHLY, CDR2 FYNNEI. The CDR3 consists of 15 residues.

The chain combines TRBV7-3 with TRBJ2-2; possible D gene TRBD1, 6 bases. The CDR3 has 13 amino acids. Germline V lookup: CDR1 SGHTA, CDR2 FQGTGA. Trimming took off 5 bases at V and 6 bases at J, with 10 bases between the two ends. CDR3 region: CASSRYRAGELFF. The CDR3 DNA sequence: TGTGCCAGCAGCCGATACAGGGCCGGGGAGCTGTTTTTT.

This chain joins TRBV28 and TRBJ1-1, with unresolved D. Trimming took off 2 bases at V and 5 bases at J, with 15 bases between the two ends. The length of the CDR3 is 15 residues. Germline V gene lookup returns CDR1 MDHEN and CDR2 SYDVKM. The CDR3 region has the DNA TGTGCCAGCAGTTTACCCCGAGCAGGAAGGACTGAAGCTTTCTTT. Translation: CASSLPRAGRTEAFF.

CDR3 DNA sequence: TGCGCCAGCAGCCTGTCCGGGACAGCTGGTGAAAAACTGTTTTTT. Translated: CASSLSGTAGEKLFF. The genes are TRBV5-1 and TRBJ1-4, with TRBD1 identical over 7 bases. CDR1 is SGHRS and CDR2 is YFSETQ in the germline V gene. Trimming cost V 4 bases and J 7 bases; bases outside gene matches: 10. The CDR3 loop spans 15 amino acids.

This CDR3 reads CASSSPTISGGTEAFF. CDR3 sequence (DNA): TGTGCCAGCTCCTCACCCACAATTTCAGGGGGAACTGAAGCTTTCTTT. The rearrangement uses TRBV18 and TRBJ1-1, with TRBD1 identical over 7 bases. The ends lost 6 bases at V and 5 bases at J; junction bases unmatched: 15. CDR1 is KGHSH and CDR2 is LQKENI in the germline V gene. The CDR3 sequence is 16 residues long.

The chain employs TRBV28 and TRBJ1-2; 7 bases match TRBD1. Germline V CDR1 and CDR2: MDHEN, SYDVKM. The V gene end was trimmed by 0 bases and the J gene end by 3 bases; junction bases not matched to a gene: 4. This CDR3 is 15 amino acids long. CDR3 region: CASSLWTGQDYGYTF. As DNA, the CDR3 is TGTGCCAGCAGTTTATGGACAGGGCAGGACTATGGCTACACCTTC.

CDR3 protein: CASSLRNAGTSYGYTF. The CDR3 DNA reads as TGTGCCAGCAGCTTGAGGAACGCTGGGACTTCATATGGCTACACCTTC. The J gene is TRBJ1-2, the V gene TRBV5-6; possible D gene TRBD1, 5 bases. Per the germline V gene, CDR1 is SGHDT and CDR2 is YYEEEE. Trimming pared 1 base from V and 5 bases from J, leaving 18 bases between. The CDR3 has 16 amino acids. The variable domain in full, with the rest retrieved from reference TRBV5-6 and TRBJ1-2, is DAGVTQSPTHLIKTRGQQVTLRCSPKSGHDTVSWYQQALGQGPQFIFQYYEEEERQRGNFPDRFSGHQFPNYSSELNVNALLLGDSALYLCASSLRNAGTSYGYTFGSGTRLTVV.

This clone has more than one count but fewer than ten. Relative to the germline gene, one junction end is altered; a read error may explain this. The chain carries TRBV5-4 and TRBJ2-1; D might be TRBD2 (6 bases). This CDR3 contains 14 residues. The germline CDR1 and CDR2 sequences are SGHNT and YYREEE (reference sequence). The CDR3 coding sequence is TGCGCCAGCAGCCAAGATACTAGCAGGAGTGAGCAGTTCTTC. It yields the protein CASSQDTSRSEQFF. Full variable domain (missing parts from reference TRBV5-4 and TRBJ2-1): ETGVTQSPTHLIKTRGQQVTLRCSSQSGHNTVSWYQQALGQGPQFIFQYYREEENGRGNFPPRFSGLQFPNYSSELNVNALELDDSALYLCASSQDTSRSEQFFGPGTRLTVL.

This chain uses TRBV19 with TRBJ1-2; D remains unclear. Germline loops: CDR1 LNHDA, CDR2 SQIVND (reference sequence). CDR3 length: 14 residues. Trimming shortened V by 5 bases and J by 0 bases, and 10 bases separated the two germline ends. As DNA, the CDR3 is TGTGCCAGTAGTCCTAACTTCGCTAACTATGGCTACACCTTC. This gives the protein CASSPNFANYGYTF.

V gene TRBV2 combines with J gene TRBJ2-2; 10 bases map to TRBD1. V shed 5 bases, J shed 5 bases, and the junction held 5 bases outside the gene matches. Germline lookup yields CDR1 SNHLY and CDR2 FYNNEI. The CDR3 consists of 15 residues. The CDR3 loop reads CASSYRDRGTGELFF. The CDR3 DNA sequence: TGTGCCAGCAGTTACCGGGACAGGGGAACCGGGGAGCTGTTTTTT.

The chain carries TRBV6-1 and TRBJ2-7, with D tentatively TRBD2 (5 bases). CDR3 length equals 13 residues. The V end lost 6 bases, the J end lost 6 bases, and 15 bases lay between the germline ends. Germline values: CDR1 MNHNS, CDR2 SASEGT. The CDR3 bases are TGTGCCAGCAGCCCCCTACCCCGGGGCGAGCAGTACTTC. It is translated as CASSPLPRGEQYF.